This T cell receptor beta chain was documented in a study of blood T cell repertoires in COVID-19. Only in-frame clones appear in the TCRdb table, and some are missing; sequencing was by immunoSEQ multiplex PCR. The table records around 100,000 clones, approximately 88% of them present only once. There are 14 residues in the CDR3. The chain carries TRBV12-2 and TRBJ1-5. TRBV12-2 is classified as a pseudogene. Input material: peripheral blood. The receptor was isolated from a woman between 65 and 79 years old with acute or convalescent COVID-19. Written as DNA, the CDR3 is TGTGCAAGTCGCCCATCTAGAGGCAATCAGCCCCAGCATTTT. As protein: CASRPSRGNQPQHF.